A single sample is the source of the 3 T cell receptor beta chains below, sequenced in a study of blood T cell repertoires in COVID-19. The repertoire was sequenced with immunoSEQ multiplex PCR; TCRdb's copy has only in-frame clones and lacks some. The sample lists around 260,000 clones; 87% were seen once. The specimen was peripheral blood. The receptors originated from a woman aged 40 to 50 who had recovered from COVID-19.

The rearrangement uses TRBV10-1 and TRBJ2-3, with a tentative D call TRBD2 (6 bases). This CDR3 region has 16 residues. Germline-derived CDR1 and CDR2 are WNHNN and SYGVQD (reference sequence). V shed 2 bases and J shed 2 bases, with 14 bases lying between them. CDR3 residues: CASSEGLGRDTDTQYF. DNA for the CDR3: TGCGCCAGCAGTGAGGGATTGGGGCGGGACACAGATACGCAGTATTTT.

This chain connects TRBV27 to TRBJ2-2, with D tentatively TRBD1 (5 bases). CDR1 is MNHEY and CDR2 is SMNVEV in the germline V gene (reference sequence). The V gene lost 7 bases and the J gene lost 4 bases, with 16 bases spanning the gap. The CDR3 extends over 15 amino acids. CDR3 nucleotide sequence: TGTGCCAGCACCCAAAATGGGGCCGCCACCGGGGAGCTGTTTTTT. Translated, it gives CASTQNGAATGELFF.

Here the CDR3 reads CASSVGSRDYGYTF. CDR3 bases: TGTGCCAGCAGCGTAGGTAGCAGGGACTATGGCTACACCTTC. The V and J genes are TRBV9 and TRBJ1-2; possible D gene TRBD1, 5 bases. Trimming removed 0 bases from V and 3 bases from J, with 9 bases in between. CDR3 length equals 14 residues. CDR1 and CDR2 from the germline V gene are SGDLS and YYNGEE.